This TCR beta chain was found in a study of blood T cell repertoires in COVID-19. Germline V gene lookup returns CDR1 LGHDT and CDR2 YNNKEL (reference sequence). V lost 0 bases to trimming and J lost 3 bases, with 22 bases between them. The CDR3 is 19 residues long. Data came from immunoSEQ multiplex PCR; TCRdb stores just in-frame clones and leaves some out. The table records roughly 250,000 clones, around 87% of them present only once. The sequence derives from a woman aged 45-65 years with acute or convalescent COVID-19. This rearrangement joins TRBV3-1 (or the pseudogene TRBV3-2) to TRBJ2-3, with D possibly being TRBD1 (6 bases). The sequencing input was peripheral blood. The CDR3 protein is CASSQDLRPGAYRTDTQYF. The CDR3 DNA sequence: TGTGCCAGCAGCCAAGATCTAAGACCAGGGGCGTACCGGACAGATACGCAGTATTTT.